This TCR beta chain came from a study of tumor-infiltrating lymphocytes in localized non-small cell lung cancer. General study points: Tumors had more T cell infiltration than uninvolved lung, per TCRbeta sequencing and CD3 counts.

As to this clone: Its antigen is not identified.

V was pared by 1 base and J by 0 bases, with 10 bases between. Looked up from germline, CDR1 is LGHNA and CDR2 is YNFKEQ. The CDR3 extends over 16 amino acids. Method: immunoSEQ multiplex PCR; TCRdb's copy keeps in-frame clones and lacks some. In the table there are about 29,000 clones, approximately 85% of which are singletons. This TCR came from a human donor with non-small cell lung cancer. Input material: lung tumor tissue. This rearrangement joins TRBV4-2 to TRBJ1-3, with D uncertain. This CDR3 is CASSQGVVSSGNTIYF. The CDR3 region has the DNA TGTGCCAGCAGCCAAGGCGTGGTGAGCTCTGGAAACACCATATATTTT.